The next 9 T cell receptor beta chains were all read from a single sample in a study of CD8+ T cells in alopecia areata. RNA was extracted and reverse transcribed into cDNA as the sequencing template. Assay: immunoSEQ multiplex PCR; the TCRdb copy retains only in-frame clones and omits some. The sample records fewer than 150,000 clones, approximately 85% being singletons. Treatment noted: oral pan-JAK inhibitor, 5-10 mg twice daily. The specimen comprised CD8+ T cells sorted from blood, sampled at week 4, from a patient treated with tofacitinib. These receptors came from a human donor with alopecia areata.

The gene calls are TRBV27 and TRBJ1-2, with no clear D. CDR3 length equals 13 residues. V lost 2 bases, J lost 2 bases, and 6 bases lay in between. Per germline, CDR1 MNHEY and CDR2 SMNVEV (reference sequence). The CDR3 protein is CASSLSKNYGYTF. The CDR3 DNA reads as TGTGCCAGCAGTTTAAGTAAAAACTATGGCTACACCTTC.

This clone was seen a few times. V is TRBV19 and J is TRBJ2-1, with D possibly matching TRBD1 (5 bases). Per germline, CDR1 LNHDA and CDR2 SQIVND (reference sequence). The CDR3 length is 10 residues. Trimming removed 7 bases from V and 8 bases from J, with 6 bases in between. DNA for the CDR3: TGTGCCAGTAAAGGGGATGAGCAGTTCTTC. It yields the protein CASKGDEQFF.

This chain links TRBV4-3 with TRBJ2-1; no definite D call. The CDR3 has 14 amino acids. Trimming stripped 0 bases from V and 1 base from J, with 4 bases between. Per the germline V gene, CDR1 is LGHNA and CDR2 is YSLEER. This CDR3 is CASSQEQSYNEQFF. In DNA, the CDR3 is TGCGCCAGCAGCCAAGAACAGTCCTACAATGAGCAGTTCTTC.

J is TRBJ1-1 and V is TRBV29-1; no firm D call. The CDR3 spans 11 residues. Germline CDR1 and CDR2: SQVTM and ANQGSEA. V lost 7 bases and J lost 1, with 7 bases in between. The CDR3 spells CSGGQNTEAFF. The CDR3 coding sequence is TGCAGCGGTGGCCAGAACACTGAAGCTTTCTTT.

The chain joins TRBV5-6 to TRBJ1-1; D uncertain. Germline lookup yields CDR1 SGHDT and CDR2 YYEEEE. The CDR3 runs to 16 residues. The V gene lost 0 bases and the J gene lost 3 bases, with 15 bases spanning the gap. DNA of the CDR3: TGTGCCAGCAGCTTGGGGTCGAGGGAGGTGGACACTGAAGCTTTCTTT. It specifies CASSLGSREVDTEAFF.

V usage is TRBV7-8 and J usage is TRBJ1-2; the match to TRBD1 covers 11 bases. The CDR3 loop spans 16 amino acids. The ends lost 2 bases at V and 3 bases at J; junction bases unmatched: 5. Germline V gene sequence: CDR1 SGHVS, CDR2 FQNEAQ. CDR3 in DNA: TGTGCCAGCAGCTTATTCGGGACAGGGGGGGACTATGGCTACACCTTC. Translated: CASSLFGTGGDYGYTF.

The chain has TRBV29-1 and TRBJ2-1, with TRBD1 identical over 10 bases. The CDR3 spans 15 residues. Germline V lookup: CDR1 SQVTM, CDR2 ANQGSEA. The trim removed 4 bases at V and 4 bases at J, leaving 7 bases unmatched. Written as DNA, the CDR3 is TGCAGCGTTGGTCAAGCGGGACAGGGGTACAATGAGCAGTTCTTC. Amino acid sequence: CSVGQAGQGYNEQFF.

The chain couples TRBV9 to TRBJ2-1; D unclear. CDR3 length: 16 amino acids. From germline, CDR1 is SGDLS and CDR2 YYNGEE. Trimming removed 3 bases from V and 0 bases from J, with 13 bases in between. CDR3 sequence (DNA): TGTGCCAGCAGCGCCCGTTCGCGGCCCTCCTACAATGAGCAGTTCTTC. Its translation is CASSARSRPSYNEQFF. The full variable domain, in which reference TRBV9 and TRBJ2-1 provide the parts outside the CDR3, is DSGVTQTPKHLITATGQRVTLRCSPRSGDLSVYWYQQSLDQGLQFLIQYYNGEERAKGNILERFSAQQFPDLHSELNLSSLELGDSALYFCASSARSRPSYNEQFFGPGTRLTVL.

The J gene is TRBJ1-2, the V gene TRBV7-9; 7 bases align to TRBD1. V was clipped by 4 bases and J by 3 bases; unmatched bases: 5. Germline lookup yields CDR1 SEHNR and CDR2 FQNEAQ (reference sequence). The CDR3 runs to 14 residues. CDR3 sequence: CASSSTGADYGYTF. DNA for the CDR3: TGTGCCAGCAGCTCCACAGGGGCGGACTATGGCTACACCTTC. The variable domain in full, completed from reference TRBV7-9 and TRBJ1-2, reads DTGVSQNPRHKITKRGQNVTFRCDPISEHNRLYWYRQTLGQGPEFLTYFQNEAQLEKSRLLSDRFSAERPKGSFSTLEIQRTEQGDSAMYLCASSSTGADYGYTFGSGTRLTVV.